This T cell receptor (beta chain) comes out of a study of tumor and adjacent non-tumor tissue in lung cancer. Concerning this clonotype: No antigen is known for it. The junction shows a germline mismatch at one end, possibly a read error.

Study conclusions and caveats: Significantly higher TCR diversity was found in tumor than normal lung. Tumor repertoires had a smaller top 100 clone share than normal lung.

This sample's RNA came from whole unsorted tissue. Distant lung tissue was collected more than 3 cm away from the tumor edge. Donors were chemotherapy-naive, newly diagnosed lung cancer surgical patients in China, August–November 2014. The CDR3 extends over 11 amino acids. Three rounds of nested PCR, following a modified ARM-PCR protocol, produced the TCRbeta library. TCRdb passed the multiplex PCR reads through MiXCR, listing each CDR3 protein once. The data show 43,000 or so distinct CDR3 sequences, 60% seen once. The sample taken for sequencing was distant non-tumor lung tissue. This chain uses TRBV12-3 or TRBV12-4 with TRBJ1-2; D remains ambiguous. The TCR was taken from a middle-aged man with non-small cell lung cancer. DNA for the CDR3: TGTGCCAGTGCTCGACACTATGGCTACACATTC. It codes for CASARHYGYTF.